This T cell receptor beta chain was observed in a study of Graves' ophthalmopathy and Graves' hyperthyroidism. RNA transcripts yielded amplified TCR beta CDR3 regions. After a first-round RT-PCR with HTBI primers, a second-round multiplex PCR was run. One entry per CDR3 protein results from TCRdb running MiXCR on the multiplex PCR reads. The data show roughly 610,000 distinct CDR3 sequences, around a fifth seen once. This CDR3 comprises 15 residues. The V gene lost 1 base and the J gene lost 1 base, with 10 bases spanning the gap. Hyperthyroidism was considered stable when no ophthalmopathy appeared within 18 months of follow-up. This clonotype occurred many times.

The V gene is TRBV12-3 or TRBV12-4, the J gene TRBJ2-5; perhaps TRBD1 as D (6 bases). Source material: peripheral blood. The receptor was derived from a woman in her late teens or twenties with stable Graves' hyperthyroidism. Some clones in this sample may be carry-over from other donors' samples. This chain's CDR3 is CASSLGQALQETQYF. In DNA, the CDR3 is TGTGCCAGCAGTTTAGGACAGGCCCTCCAAGAGACCCAGTACTTC.